The sequence of this T cell receptor (beta chain) was determined in a study of blood T cell repertoires in COVID-19. Study-wide background: The United States, Italy and Spain supplied acute and convalescent COVID-19 samples. T cells, B-cell-depleted T cells, or PBMCs provided the cDNA or gDNA that served as material.

The germline V gene has CDR1 KGHSH and CDR2 LQKENI. V was trimmed by 7 bases and J by 9 bases, leaving 15 bases between them. This CDR3 is 12 amino acids long. Source study methods: Amplification of reference gene primers provided the estimated nucleated cell counts. Profiling relied on immunoSEQ multiplex PCR, and the TCRdb table lists in-frame clones only, not all of them. That table is the source of V, J and clone size, and D and trimming were worked out from the DNA. The data contain about 250,000 clones, roughly 84% of them singletons. The rearrangement joins TRBV18 to TRBJ1-1; the D gene is possibly TRBD1 (5 bases). The receptor's source is a man aged 35 to 55 with acute or convalescent COVID-19. The sequencing sample was made of peripheral blood. In DNA, the CDR3 is TGTGCCAGCTTAACAGGCGCCACCCAAGCTTTCTTT. Its translation: CASLTGATQAFF.